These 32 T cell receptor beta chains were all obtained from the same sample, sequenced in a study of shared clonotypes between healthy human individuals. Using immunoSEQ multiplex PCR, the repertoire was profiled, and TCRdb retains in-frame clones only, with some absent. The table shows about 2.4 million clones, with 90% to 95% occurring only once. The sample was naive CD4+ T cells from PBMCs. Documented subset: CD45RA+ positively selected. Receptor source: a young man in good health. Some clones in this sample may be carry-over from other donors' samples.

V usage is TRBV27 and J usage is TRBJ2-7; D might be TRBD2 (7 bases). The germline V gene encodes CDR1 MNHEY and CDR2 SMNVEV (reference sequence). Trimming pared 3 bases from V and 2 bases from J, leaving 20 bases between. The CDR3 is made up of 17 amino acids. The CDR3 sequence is CASSLSRRGGSAYEQYF. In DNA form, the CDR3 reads TGTGCCAGCAGTTTGTCGCGGAGGGGGGGGTCGGCCTACGAGCAGTACTTC.

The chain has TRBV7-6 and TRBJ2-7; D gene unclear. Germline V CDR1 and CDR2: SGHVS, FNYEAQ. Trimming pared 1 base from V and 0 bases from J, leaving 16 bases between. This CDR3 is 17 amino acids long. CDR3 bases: TGTGCCAGCAGCTTAGTAAAGGTCGGACGCATCTCCTACGAGCAGTACTTC. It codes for CASSLVKVGRISYEQYF. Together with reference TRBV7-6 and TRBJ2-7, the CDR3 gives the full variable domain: GAGVSQSPRYKVTKRGQDVALRCDPISGHVSLYWYRQALGQGPEFLTYFNYEAQQDKSGLPNDRFSAERPEGSISTLTIQRTEQRDSAMYRCASSLVKVGRISYEQYFGPGTRLTVT.

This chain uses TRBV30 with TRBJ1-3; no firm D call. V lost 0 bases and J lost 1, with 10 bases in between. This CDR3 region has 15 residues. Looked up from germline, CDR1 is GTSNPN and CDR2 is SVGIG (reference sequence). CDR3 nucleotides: TGTGCCTGGAGTGTGTACAGATCATCTGGAAACACCATATATTTT. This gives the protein CAWSVYRSSGNTIYF. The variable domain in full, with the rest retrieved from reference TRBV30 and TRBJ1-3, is SQTIHQWPATLVQPVGSPLSLECTVEGTSNPNLYWYRQAAGRGLQLLFYSVGIGQISSEVPQNLSASRPQDRQFILSSKKLLLSDSGFYLCAWSVYRSSGNTIYFGEGSWLTVV.

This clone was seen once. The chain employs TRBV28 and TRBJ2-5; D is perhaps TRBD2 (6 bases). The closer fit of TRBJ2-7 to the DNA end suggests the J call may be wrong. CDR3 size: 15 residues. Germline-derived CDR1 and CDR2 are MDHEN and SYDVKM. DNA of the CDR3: TGTGCCAGCAGTCAACCCGGGGGTGCCTCCTACGAGCAGTACTTC. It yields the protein CASSQPGGASYEQYF.

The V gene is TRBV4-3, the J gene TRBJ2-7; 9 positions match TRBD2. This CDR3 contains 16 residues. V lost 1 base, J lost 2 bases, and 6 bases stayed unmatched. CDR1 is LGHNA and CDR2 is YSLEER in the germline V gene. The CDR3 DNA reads TGCGCCAGCAGCCAAGGCGTAGCGGGAGCCCCCTACGAGCAGTACTTC. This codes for CASSQGVAGAPYEQYF.

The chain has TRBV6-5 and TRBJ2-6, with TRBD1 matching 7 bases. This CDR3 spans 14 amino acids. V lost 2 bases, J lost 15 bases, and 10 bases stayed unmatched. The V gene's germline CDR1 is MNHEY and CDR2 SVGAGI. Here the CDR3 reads CASSYGGQLPALTF. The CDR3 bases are TGTGCCAGCAGTTACGGGGGACAGCTACCGGCCCTGACTTTC.

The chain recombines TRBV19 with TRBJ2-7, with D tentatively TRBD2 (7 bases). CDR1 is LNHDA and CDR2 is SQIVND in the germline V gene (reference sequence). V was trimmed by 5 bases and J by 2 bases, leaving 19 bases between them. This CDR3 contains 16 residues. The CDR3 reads CASSPSGAGAAYEQYF. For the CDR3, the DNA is TGTGCCAGTAGTCCCTCGGGGGCGGGAGCGGCCTACGAGCAGTACTTC.

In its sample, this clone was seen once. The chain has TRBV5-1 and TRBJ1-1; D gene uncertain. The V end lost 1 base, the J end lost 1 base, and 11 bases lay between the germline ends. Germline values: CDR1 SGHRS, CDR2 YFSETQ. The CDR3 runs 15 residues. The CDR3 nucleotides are TGCGCCAGCAGCTTGCCCGAGGGCGGGAACACTGAAGCTTTCTTT. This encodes CASSLPEGGNTEAFF. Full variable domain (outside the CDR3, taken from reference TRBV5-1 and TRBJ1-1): KAGVTQTPRYLIKTRGQQVTLSCSPISGHRSVSWYQQTPGQGLQFLFEYFSETQRNKGNFPGRFSGRQFSNSRSEMNVSTLELGDSALYLCASSLPEGGNTEAFFGQGTRLTVV.

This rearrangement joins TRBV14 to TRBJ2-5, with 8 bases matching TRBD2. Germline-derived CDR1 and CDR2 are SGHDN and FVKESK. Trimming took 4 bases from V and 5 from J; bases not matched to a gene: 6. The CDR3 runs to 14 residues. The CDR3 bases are TGTGCCAGCAGCCCGGGACTAGAAGAGGAGACCCAGTACTTC. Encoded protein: CASSPGLEEETQYF.

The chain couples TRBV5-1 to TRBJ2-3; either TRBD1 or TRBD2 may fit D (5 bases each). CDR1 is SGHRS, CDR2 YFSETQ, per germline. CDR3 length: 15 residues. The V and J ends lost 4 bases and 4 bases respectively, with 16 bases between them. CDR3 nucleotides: TGCGCCAGCAGCCAGCCTGGGGGACCAGCAGATACGCAGTATTTT. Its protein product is CASSQPGGPADTQYF.

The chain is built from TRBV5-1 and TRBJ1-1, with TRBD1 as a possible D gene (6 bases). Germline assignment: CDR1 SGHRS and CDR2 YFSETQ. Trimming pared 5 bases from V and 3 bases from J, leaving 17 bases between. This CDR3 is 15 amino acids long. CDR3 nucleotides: TGCGCCAGCAGGCGCACAGGGAATTTAGACACTGAAGCTTTCTTT. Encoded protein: CASRRTGNLDTEAFF.

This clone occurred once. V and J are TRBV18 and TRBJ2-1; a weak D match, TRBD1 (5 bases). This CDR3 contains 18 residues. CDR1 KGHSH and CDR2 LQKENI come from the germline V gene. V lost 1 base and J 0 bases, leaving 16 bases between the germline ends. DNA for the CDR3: TGTGCCAGCTCACCACGGTTGGGGCAGGGCAGCTCCTACAATGAGCAGTTCTTC. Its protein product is CASSPRLGQGSSYNEQFF.

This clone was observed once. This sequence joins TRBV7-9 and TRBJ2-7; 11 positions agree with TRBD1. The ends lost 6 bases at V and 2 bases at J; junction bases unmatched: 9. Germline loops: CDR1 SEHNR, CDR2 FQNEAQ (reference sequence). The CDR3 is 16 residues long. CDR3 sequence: CASSSTPGQGAYEQYF. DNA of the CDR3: TGTGCCAGCAGTTCGACCCCGGGACAGGGGGCCTACGAGCAGTACTTC.

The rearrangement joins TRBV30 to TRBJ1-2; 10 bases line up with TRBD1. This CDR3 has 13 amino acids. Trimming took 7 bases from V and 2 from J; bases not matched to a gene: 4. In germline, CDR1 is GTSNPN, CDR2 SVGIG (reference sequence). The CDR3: CALRTGGNYGYTF. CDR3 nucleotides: TGTGCCTTACGGACAGGGGGAAACTATGGCTACACCTTC. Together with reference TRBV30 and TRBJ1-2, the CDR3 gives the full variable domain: SQTIHQWPATLVQPVGSPLSLECTVEGTSNPNLYWYRQAAGRGLQLLFYSVGIGQISSEVPQNLSASRPQDRQFILSSKKLLLSDSGFYLCALRTGGNYGYTFGSGTRLTVV.

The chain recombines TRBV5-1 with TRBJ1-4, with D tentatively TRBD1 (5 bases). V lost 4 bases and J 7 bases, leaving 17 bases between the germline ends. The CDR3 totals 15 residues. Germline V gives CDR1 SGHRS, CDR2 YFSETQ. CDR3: CASSDVSGGSEKLFF. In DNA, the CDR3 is TGCGCCAGCAGCGACGTATCCGGGGGGAGTGAAAAACTGTTTTTT.

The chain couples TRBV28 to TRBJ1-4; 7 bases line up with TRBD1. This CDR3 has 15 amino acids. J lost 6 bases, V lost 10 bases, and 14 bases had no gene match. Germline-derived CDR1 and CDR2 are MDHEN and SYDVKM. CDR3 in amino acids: CAITGVAGGDEKLFF. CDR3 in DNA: TGTGCCATCACGGGGGTGGCAGGGGGTGATGAAAAACTGTTTTTT.

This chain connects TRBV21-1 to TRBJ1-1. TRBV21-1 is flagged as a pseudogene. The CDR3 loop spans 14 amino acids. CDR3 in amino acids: CATPIRAVNTEAFF. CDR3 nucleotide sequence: TGTGCCACCCCAATAAGGGCAGTGAACACTGAAGCTTTCTTT.

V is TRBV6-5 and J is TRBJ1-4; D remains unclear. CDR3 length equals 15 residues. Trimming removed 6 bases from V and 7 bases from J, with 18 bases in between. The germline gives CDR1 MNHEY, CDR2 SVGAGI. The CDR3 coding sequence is TGTGCCAGCAGAGGCCTCGGGAGGCAAGCTGAAAAACTGTTTTTT. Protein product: CASRGLGRQAEKLFF.

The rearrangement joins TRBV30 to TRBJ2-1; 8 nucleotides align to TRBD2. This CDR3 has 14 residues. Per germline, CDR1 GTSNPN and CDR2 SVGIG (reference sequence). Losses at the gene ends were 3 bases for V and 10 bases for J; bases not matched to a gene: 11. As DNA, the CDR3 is TGTGCCTGGAGCGGAACTTCGGGAGGGTGGGAGCAGTTCTTC. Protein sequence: CAWSGTSGGWEQFF.

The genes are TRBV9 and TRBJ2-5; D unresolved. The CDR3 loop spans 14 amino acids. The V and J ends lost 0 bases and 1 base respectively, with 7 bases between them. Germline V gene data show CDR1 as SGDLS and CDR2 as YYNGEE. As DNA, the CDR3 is TGTGCCAGCAGCGTAGAGCCGGTCCAAGAGACCCAGTACTTC. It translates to CASSVEPVQETQYF.

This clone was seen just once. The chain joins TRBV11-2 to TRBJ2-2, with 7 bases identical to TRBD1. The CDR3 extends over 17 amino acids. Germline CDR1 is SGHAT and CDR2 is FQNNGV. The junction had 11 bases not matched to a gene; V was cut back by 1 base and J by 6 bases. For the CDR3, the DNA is TGTGCCAGCAGCTTAGGTAGGGGACAGAGGGTCCCCGGGGAGCTGTTTTTT. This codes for CASSLGRGQRVPGELFF.

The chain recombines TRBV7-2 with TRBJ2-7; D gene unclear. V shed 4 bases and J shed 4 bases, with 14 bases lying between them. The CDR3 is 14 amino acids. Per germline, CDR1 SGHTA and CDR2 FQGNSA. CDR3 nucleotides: TGTGCCAGCAGCTCAAGGTGGGCAGGTTACGAGCAGTACTTC. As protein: CASSSRWAGYEQYF.

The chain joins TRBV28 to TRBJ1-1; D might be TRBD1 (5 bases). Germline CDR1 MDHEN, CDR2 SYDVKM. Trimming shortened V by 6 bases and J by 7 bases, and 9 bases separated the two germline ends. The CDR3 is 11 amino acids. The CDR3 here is CASSTTVEAFF. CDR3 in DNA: TGTGCCAGCAGCACGACAGTTGAAGCTTTCTTT.

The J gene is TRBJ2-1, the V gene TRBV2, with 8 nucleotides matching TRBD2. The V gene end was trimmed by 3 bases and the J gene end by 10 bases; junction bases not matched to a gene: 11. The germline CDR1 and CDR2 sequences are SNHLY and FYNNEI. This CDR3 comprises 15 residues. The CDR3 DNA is TGTGCCAGCAGTGAGAGGGGTTATGCGGGAGGCGAGCAGTTCTTC. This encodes CASSERGYAGGEQFF.

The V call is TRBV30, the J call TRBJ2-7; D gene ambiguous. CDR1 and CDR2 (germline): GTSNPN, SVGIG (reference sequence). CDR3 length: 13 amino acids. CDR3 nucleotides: TGTGCTTGCTGGGGAAGGATCGGGTACGAGCAGTACTTC. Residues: CACWGRIGYEQYF.

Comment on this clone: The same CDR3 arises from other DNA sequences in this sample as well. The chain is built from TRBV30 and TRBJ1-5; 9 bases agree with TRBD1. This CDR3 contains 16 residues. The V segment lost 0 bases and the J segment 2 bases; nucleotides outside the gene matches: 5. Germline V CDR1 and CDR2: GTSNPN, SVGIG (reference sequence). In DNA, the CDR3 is TGTGCCTGGAGTGTCCGGGACAGGGTGGGCAATCAGCCCCAGCATTTT. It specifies CAWSVRDRVGNQPQHF.

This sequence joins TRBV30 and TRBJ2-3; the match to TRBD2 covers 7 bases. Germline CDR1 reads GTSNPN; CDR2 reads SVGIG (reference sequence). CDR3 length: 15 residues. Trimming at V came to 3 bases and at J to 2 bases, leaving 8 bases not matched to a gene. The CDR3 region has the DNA TGTGCCTGGAGCCTAGGGACTACCTACACAGATACGCAGTATTTT. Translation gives CAWSLGTTYTDTQYF.

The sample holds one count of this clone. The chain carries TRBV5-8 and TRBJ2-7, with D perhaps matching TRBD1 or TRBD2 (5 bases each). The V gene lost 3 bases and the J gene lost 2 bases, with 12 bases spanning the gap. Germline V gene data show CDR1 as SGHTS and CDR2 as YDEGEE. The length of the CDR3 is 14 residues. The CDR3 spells CASSYNVGPYEQYF. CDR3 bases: TGTGCCAGCAGCTATAATGTGGGACCCTACGAGCAGTACTTC.

The CDR3 is CASSPTGGSGRTDTQYF. The CDR3 DNA reads TGTGCCAGCAGCCCCACAGGGGGGAGCGGGAGGACAGATACGCAGTATTTT. This chain uses TRBV9 with TRBJ2-3, with TRBD2 as a possible D gene (9 bases). The germline gives CDR1 SGDLS, CDR2 YYNGEE. Trimming removed 4 bases from V and 3 bases from J, with 21 bases in between. The CDR3 runs to 17 residues.

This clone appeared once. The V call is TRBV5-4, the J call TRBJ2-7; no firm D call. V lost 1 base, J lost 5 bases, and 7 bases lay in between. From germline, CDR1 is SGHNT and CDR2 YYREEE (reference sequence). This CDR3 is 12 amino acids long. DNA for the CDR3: TGTGCCAGCAGCTTGTCGGCGAACGAGCAGTACTTC. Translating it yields CASSLSANEQYF.

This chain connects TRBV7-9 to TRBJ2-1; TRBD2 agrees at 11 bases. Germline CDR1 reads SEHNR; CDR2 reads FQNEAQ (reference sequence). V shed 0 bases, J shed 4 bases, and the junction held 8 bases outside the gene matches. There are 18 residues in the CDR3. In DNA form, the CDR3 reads TGTGCCAGCAGCTTAGCTGGGGCTAGCGGGAGGCGATACAATGAGCAGTTCTTC. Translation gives CASSLAGASGRRYNEQFF.

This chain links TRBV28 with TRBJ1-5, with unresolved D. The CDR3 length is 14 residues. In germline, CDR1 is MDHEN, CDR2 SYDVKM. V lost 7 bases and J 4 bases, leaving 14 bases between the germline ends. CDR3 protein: CASMGIPRNQPQHF. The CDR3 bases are TGTGCCAGCATGGGCATCCCGAGGAATCAGCCCCAGCATTTT.